This TCR beta chain came from a study of beta chain features in type 1 diabetes. Study background: All samples combined gave around 100,000,000 sorted cells for examination.

Findings of the study overall: High TCR expression in some cells could lead to their over-representation in cDNA sequencing. Shorter TCRB CDR3s, moderately but significantly so, were found in Type 1 diabetes patients in all four CD4+ subsets.

The sample holds a few counts of this clone. Its target is not known. Sequenced material consisted of expressed TCRB transcripts (all of the isolated RNA was reverse transcribed). The assay was immunoSEQ multiplex PCR, and TCRdb's table has in-frame clones only and misses some. Of under 300,000 clones in the sample, roughly 22% were seen once. CD4+ cells of the naive, central memory, regulatory and stem cell-like memory types were sorted via CD45RO/CCR7/CD25/CD127/CD95/CD27. V dropped 5 bases and J dropped 0 bases, with 12 bases sitting between them. The CDR3 consists of 15 residues. Germline V gene sequence: CDR1 SNHLY, CDR2 FYNNEI.

The sequenced sample was naive CD4+ T cells from blood. The V gene is TRBV2, the J gene TRBJ2-3; weak D call: TRBD2 (6 bases). The clonotype comes from a woman aged 40 to 50 with type 1 diabetes. The CDR3 sequence is CASSPGRTSTDTQYF. The CDR3 DNA sequence: TGTGCCAGCAGTCCAGGGAGGACTAGCACAGATACGCAGTATTTT.